The 26 T cell receptor beta chains below were found in one sample sequenced in a study of T cell changes during pregnancy in multiple sclerosis. Method: immunoSEQ multiplex PCR; TCRdb's copy keeps in-frame clones and lacks some. The sample holds 35,000 to 50,000 clones; more than 90% are singletons and the top ten take roughly 0.61%. Sample: CD4+ T cells from peripheral blood mononuclear cells, taken in the first trimester of pregnancy. The receptors stem from a female donor with multiple sclerosis, enrolled in a pregnancy study.

This clone showed up just once. The genes are TRBV7-2 and TRBJ2-7; TRBD2 agrees at 10 bases. Germline assignment: CDR1 SGHTA and CDR2 FQGNSA. With V trimmed by 5 bases and J by 2 bases, 9 bases remained unmatched. The CDR3 length is 16 residues. The CDR3 loop reads CASSLMTSGSAYEQYF. The CDR3 region has the DNA TGTGCCAGCAGCCTGATGACTAGCGGGTCCGCCTACGAGCAGTACTTC.

V is TRBV5-1 and J is TRBJ2-6; D gene ambiguous. The V end lost 1 base, the J end lost 2 bases, and 7 bases lay between the germline ends. The germline CDR1 and CDR2 sequences are SGHRS and YFSETQ. The CDR3 runs 15 residues. This chain's CDR3 is CASSLLGTGANVLTF. The CDR3 DNA is TGCGCCAGCAGCTTGTTGGGCACTGGGGCCAACGTCCTGACTTTC.

For the CDR3, the DNA is TGTGCCAGCAGCCATCTCCCCGGGACTAGCGGGAGATATGAGCAGTTCTTC. Protein: CASSHLPGTSGRYEQFF. The V call is TRBV14, the J call TRBJ2-1, with 14 positions matching TRBD2. Germline V CDR1 and CDR2: SGHDN, FVKESK. Germline trimming cut 3 bases from V and 8 bases from J; bases unmatched to any gene: 9. The CDR3 is 17 residues long.

This sequence joins TRBV25-1 and TRBJ1-1; D is ambiguous. V lost 1 base and J lost 0, with 15 bases in between. Germline assignment: CDR1 MGHDK and CDR2 SYGVNS. This CDR3 has 17 amino acids. CDR3 nucleotide sequence: TGTGCCAGCAGTGAATTGGGAGGCAGCGTCATGAACACTGAAGCTTTCTTT. Translation gives CASSELGGSVMNTEAFF.

V is TRBV14 and J is TRBJ1-3; 7 positions match TRBD1. Germline CDR1 is SGHDN and CDR2 is FVKESK. The CDR3 spans 14 residues. Trimming removed 5 bases from V and 2 bases from J; junction bases left unmatched: 3. This CDR3 reads CASSEGAAGNTIYF. The CDR3 DNA sequence: TGTGCCAGCAGCGAGGGGGCCGCTGGAAACACCATATATTTT.

The chain has TRBV7-2 and TRBJ1-2; D unclear. This CDR3 contains 12 residues. The V end was cut by 4 bases, the J end by 7 bases, with 10 bases between. Germline CDR1 is SGHTA and CDR2 is FQGNSA. The CDR3 coding sequence is TGTGCCAGCAGCTCCGGAGGATCTGGCTACACCTTC. Translating it yields CASSSGGSGYTF.

V is TRBV5-1 and J is TRBJ2-3; 12 bases fit TRBD2. Trimming cost V 3 bases and J 9 bases; bases outside gene matches: 11. CDR1 is SGHRS, CDR2 YFSETQ, per germline. The CDR3 has 16 residues. The CDR3 sequence: CASSSGLAGAQGTQYF. The CDR3 bases are TGCGCCAGCAGCTCGGGACTAGCGGGCGCCCAGGGCACGCAGTATTTT.

The V gene is TRBV19, the J gene TRBJ1-5; 8 bases are a match to TRBD1. The germline V gene has CDR1 LNHDA and CDR2 SQIVND (reference sequence). V lost 6 bases and J lost 2; bases outside the gene matches: 15. The CDR3 spans 18 residues. For the CDR3, the DNA is TGTGCCAGTAGCCTCGACAGGGGAGGGAGTTTTGGCAATCAGCCCCAGCATTTT. Amino acid sequence: CASSLDRGGSFGNQPQHF. Based on the CDR3 plus reference TRBV19 and TRBJ1-5, the full variable domain is DGGITQSPKYLFRKEGQNVTLSCEQNLNHDAMYWYRQDPGQGLRLIYYSQIVNDFQKGDIAEGYSVSREKKESFPLTVTSAQKNPTAFYLCASSLDRGGSFGNQPQHFGDGTRLSIL.

V is TRBV19 and J is TRBJ1-1; D remains ambiguous. The germline CDR1 and CDR2 sequences are LNHDA and SQIVND (reference sequence). V lost 4 bases, J lost 1 base, and 10 bases lay in between. This CDR3 is built from 14 residues. The CDR3 region has the DNA TGTGCCAGTAGTACTACTCGTAGGAACACTGAAGCTTTCTTT. This gives the protein CASSTTRRNTEAFF.

This chain uses TRBV5-4 with TRBJ2-1, with 12 bases aligning to TRBD2. CDR1 and CDR2 from the germline V gene are SGHNT and YYREEE (reference sequence). CDR3 length equals 16 residues. Trimming took 0 bases from V and 7 from J; bases not matched to a gene: 5. The CDR3 here is CASSLGLAGAGNEQFF. In DNA form, the CDR3 reads TGTGCCAGCAGCTTGGGACTAGCGGGAGCGGGAAATGAGCAGTTCTTC.

V usage is TRBV5-4 and J usage is TRBJ2-1, with TRBD2 identical over 11 bases. CDR1 is SGHNT, CDR2 YYREEE, per germline (reference sequence). There are 15 residues in the CDR3. Trimming removed 4 bases from V and 5 bases from J; junction bases left unmatched: 5. CDR3 region: CASSKGLAVDNEQFF. The CDR3 DNA follows: TGTGCCAGCAGCAAGGGACTAGCGGTTGACAATGAGCAGTTCTTC.

This clone is deemed medium-sized. V and J are TRBV7-9 and TRBJ1-2; perhaps TRBD1 as D (6 bases). CDR3 length: 17 residues. Looked up from germline, CDR1 is SEHNR and CDR2 is FQNEAQ (reference sequence). V was pared by 5 bases and J by 4 bases, with 23 bases between. In DNA, the CDR3 is TGTGCCAGCAGCCCGCCGGTTTTGGGGGGGCGCAGCTATGGCTACACCTTC. It is translated as CASSPPVLGGRSYGYTF.

The J gene is TRBJ1-2, the V gene TRBV29-1; D possibly corresponds to TRBD1 (6 bases). V lost 4 bases to trimming and J lost 5 bases, with 11 bases between them. Germline V gene lookup returns CDR1 SQVTM and CDR2 ANQGSEA. The CDR3 covers 12 residues. Here the CDR3 reads CSVGRGEYGYTF. As DNA, the CDR3 is TGCAGCGTTGGCAGGGGTGAATATGGCTACACCTTC.

The chain is built from TRBV6-1 and TRBJ2-5; perhaps TRBD1 as D (5 bases). Germline lookup yields CDR1 MNHNS and CDR2 SASEGT. The ends were cut back, 4 bases at V and 5 bases at J, with 17 bases in the middle. The CDR3 runs 15 residues. Here the CDR3 reads CASSVQQGSEETQYF. The CDR3 DNA sequence: TGTGCCAGCAGTGTTCAGCAGGGATCGGAGGAGACCCAGTACTTC.

This sequence joins TRBV7-2 and TRBJ2-1; D may be TRBD2 (5 bases). V was cut by 5 bases and J by 10 bases, with 24 bases left in between. This CDR3 is built from 16 residues. Germline V gene data show CDR1 as SGHTA and CDR2 as FQGNSA. CDR3 sequence: CASSTSSGLAKEEQFF. The CDR3 DNA is TGTGCCAGCAGCACGTCGTCGGGGTTGGCGAAGGAGGAGCAGTTCTTC. Together with reference TRBV7-2 and TRBJ2-1, the CDR3 gives the full variable domain: GAGVSQSPSNKVTEKGKDVELRCDPISGHTALYWYRQSLGQGLEFLIYFQGNSAPDKSGLPSDRFSAERTGGSVSTLTIQRTQQEDSAVYLCASSTSSGLAKEEQFFGPGTRLTVL.

The V gene is TRBV28, the J gene TRBJ2-3; D not certain. Trimming stripped 5 bases from V and 9 bases from J, with 9 bases between. There are 11 residues in the CDR3. From germline, CDR1 is MDHEN and CDR2 SYDVKM. The CDR3 sequence: CASSEARTQYF. CDR3 DNA sequence: TGTGCCAGCAGTGAAGCGAGGACGCAGTATTTT.

This chain links TRBV5-1 with TRBJ2-1; 7 bases agree with TRBD2. The CDR3 has 15 residues. Germline CDR1 SGHRS, CDR2 YFSETQ. Germline trimming cut 0 bases from V and 7 bases from J; bases unmatched to any gene: 7. Written as DNA, the CDR3 is TGCGCCAGCAGCTTGGTCGCGGGAGTGGTTAATGAGCAGTTCTTC. Protein sequence: CASSLVAGVVNEQFF. Together with reference TRBV5-1 and TRBJ2-1, the CDR3 gives the full variable domain: KAGVTQTPRYLIKTRGQQVTLSCSPISGHRSVSWYQQTPGQGLQFLFEYFSETQRNKGNFPGRFSGRQFSNSRSEMNVSTLELGDSALYLCASSLVAGVVNEQFFGPGTRLTVL.

The chain employs TRBV5-4 and TRBJ2-7, with 10 bases fitting TRBD2. The germline V gene encodes CDR1 SGHNT and CDR2 YYREEE (reference sequence). V lost 4 bases to trimming and J lost 6 bases; unmatched junction nucleotides: 7. The CDR3 runs 14 residues. In DNA form, the CDR3 reads TGTGCCAGCAGCATAGGAGCGGGAGGGCCCGAGCAGTACTTC. Translating it yields CASSIGAGGPEQYF.

The chain uses TRBV7-3 and TRBJ2-2; 11 bases agree with TRBD2. Trimming took 8 bases from V and 1 from J; bases not matched to a gene: 12. CDR3 length: 18 residues. Looked up from germline, CDR1 is SGHTA and CDR2 is FQGTGA. CDR3 amino acids: CASDRVAGGGENTGELFF. The CDR3 DNA sequence: TGTGCCAGCGATCGGGTAGCGGGAGGGGGAGAGAACACCGGGGAGCTGTTTTTT.

The genes are TRBV9 and TRBJ2-5; 16 bases line up with TRBD2. The trim removed 3 bases at V and 3 bases at J, leaving 8 bases unmatched. This CDR3 spans 18 amino acids. From germline, CDR1 is SGDLS and CDR2 YYNGEE. The CDR3: CASSEGLAGGVLKETQYF. In DNA form, the CDR3 reads TGTGCCAGCAGCGAGGGACTAGCGGGAGGGGTCCTAAAAGAGACCCAGTACTTC.

The chain couples TRBV30 to TRBJ1-1; TRBD1 aligns across 9 bases. Trimming removed 0 bases from V and 6 bases from J; junction bases left unmatched: 8. This CDR3 is built from 15 residues. CDR1 and CDR2 from the germline V gene are GTSNPN and SVGIG (reference sequence). This CDR3 is CAWSVYTGGVAEAFF. In DNA form, the CDR3 reads TGTGCCTGGAGTGTATATACAGGGGGCGTCGCTGAAGCTTTCTTT.

In DNA form, the CDR3 reads TGCAGCGTTGATTCTCTAGCGGGAGGGGGGAATGAGCAGTTCTTC. Translated: CSVDSLAGGGNEQFF. The genes are TRBV29-1 and TRBJ2-1, with TRBD2 identical over 12 bases. Germline assignment: CDR1 SQVTM and CDR2 ANQGSEA. The length of the CDR3 is 15 residues. V shed 3 bases and J 7 bases; nucleotides not matched to a gene: 7.

The chain joins TRBV5-8 to TRBJ1-1; 10 bases line up with TRBD1. After removal of 3 bases from V and 4 bases from J, the junction contained 6 bases not matched to a gene. This CDR3 has 15 residues. Looked up from germline, CDR1 is SGHTS and CDR2 is YDEGEE. The CDR3 DNA reads TGTGCCAGCAGCTCTGAGGACAGGGGGGGCACTGAAGCTTTCTTT. Encoded protein: CASSSEDRGGTEAFF.

CDR3 coding DNA: TGTGCCAGCAGCTTAGTGGCTAGCGGGAGTATCACAGATACGCAGTATTTT. Translation gives CASSLVASGSITDTQYF. The chain couples TRBV7-2 to TRBJ2-3, with 10 bases matching TRBD2. The germline CDR1 and CDR2 sequences are SGHTA and FQGNSA. The CDR3 covers 17 residues. J was trimmed by 2 bases and V by 1 base; bases with no gene match: 6.

For this clone: Different DNA sequences within this sample yield the same CDR3. The V call is TRBV7-2, the J call TRBJ1-5; a weak D match, TRBD1 (6 bases). Per germline, CDR1 SGHTA and CDR2 FQGNSA. The V and J ends lost 4 bases and 4 bases respectively, with 8 bases between them. The CDR3 runs to 13 residues. As DNA, the CDR3 is TGTGCCAGCAGCTCTCAGGGGAATCAGCCCCAGCATTTT. This translates into CASSSQGNQPQHF.

The V gene is TRBV4-1, the J gene TRBJ2-1, with TRBD2 as a possible D gene (6 bases). CDR1 and CDR2 (germline): MGHRA, YSYEKL. This CDR3 is built from 16 residues. V dropped 4 bases and J dropped 1 base, with 14 bases sitting between them. DNA of the CDR3: TGCGCCAGCAGCCTCACAAGCGGGCCGTCCTACAATGAGCAGTTCTTC. Translation gives CASSLTSGPSYNEQFF.